The 11 T cell receptor beta chains given below trace back to one sample, sequenced in a study of T cell responses to AZD1222 COVID-19 vaccine. Profiled with immunoSEQ multiplex PCR; TCRdb holds only in-frame clones, not every one. The repertoire holds about 110,000 clones, with about 92% as singletons. The specimen was peripheral blood, collected 28 days after the second AZD1222 dose. The receptors originated from an adult who received the AZD1222 COVID-19 vaccine.

The chain combines TRBV7-2 with TRBJ1-5; D may be TRBD1 (6 bases). With 1 base removed from V and 6 bases from J, the gap between germline ends came to 13 bases. The CDR3 spans 15 residues. The germline gives CDR1 SGHTA, CDR2 FQGNSA. CDR3: CASSLGGGAGQPQHF. The CDR3 DNA reads TGTGCCAGCAGCTTAGGTGGGGGCGCAGGTCAGCCCCAGCATTTT.

V is TRBV18 and J is TRBJ2-1; 9 positions agree with TRBD1. J lost 6 bases, V lost 7 bases, and 4 bases had no gene match. Germline V lookup: CDR1 KGHSH, CDR2 LQKENI. The CDR3 has 13 residues. As DNA, the CDR3 is TGTGCCAGCTGGCCGGGACAGGGCAATGAGCAGTTCTTC. Translation: CASWPGQGNEQFF.

This chain uses TRBV18 with TRBJ2-1; no clear D. Germline assignment: CDR1 KGHSH and CDR2 LQKENI. The ends were cut back, 3 bases at V and 7 bases at J, with 4 bases in the middle. The CDR3 length is 11 residues. CDR3 loop: CASSPRNEQFF. CDR3 sequence (DNA): TGTGCCAGCTCACCCAGGAATGAGCAGTTCTTC.

V is TRBV5-1 and J is TRBJ2-5, with 11 bases that match TRBD1. This CDR3 is 16 amino acids long. The ends lost 4 bases at V and 0 bases at J; junction bases unmatched: 5. Germline V lookup: CDR1 SGHRS, CDR2 YFSETQ. The CDR3 nucleotides are TGCGCCAGCAGCGCAGGGACAGGGGGTTACCAAGAGACCCAGTACTTC. It encodes CASSAGTGGYQETQYF.

Turning to this clone: It is unclear where the CDR3 begins or ends on the DNA, so no DNA is shown, and the CDR3 is as TCRdb lists it. The chain joins TRBV12-3 or TRBV12-4 to TRBJ1-4. The CDR3 numbers 13 amino acids, ends counted. The CDR3 loop is CASSSSENEKLFF.

The V call is TRBV5-1, the J call TRBJ2-1; 11 nucleotides align to TRBD2. This CDR3 region has 16 residues. Trimming cost V 4 bases and J 2 bases; bases outside gene matches: 5. Germline V gene sequence: CDR1 SGHRS, CDR2 YFSETQ. CDR3 protein: CASSPYSGGAYNEQFF. The CDR3 region has the DNA TGCGCCAGCAGCCCATATAGCGGGGGGGCCTACAATGAGCAGTTCTTC.

The chain carries TRBV5-1 and TRBJ2-2; TRBD1 matches at 10 bases. With 6 bases clipped from V and 4 bases from J, the junction kept 6 bases outside the gene matches. This CDR3 spans 15 amino acids. Germline CDR1 is SGHRS and CDR2 is YFSETQ. CDR3: CASTRGTGVTGELFF. The CDR3 DNA is TGCGCCAGCACCCGGGGGACAGGGGTCACCGGGGAGCTGTTTTTT.

The chain carries TRBV5-5 and TRBJ2-2, with D possibly being TRBD1 or TRBD2 (6 bases each). Germline CDR1 reads SGHKS; CDR2 reads YYEKEE (reference sequence). This CDR3 is built from 16 residues. Trimming pared 2 bases from V and 0 bases from J, leaving 11 bases between. The CDR3 sequence: CASSFRGPTNTGELFF. The CDR3 DNA is TGTGCCAGCAGCTTTCGGGGGCCAACGAACACCGGGGAGCTGTTTTTT.

This clone is medium-sized by share. This rearrangement joins TRBV10-2 to TRBJ1-1; D is unclear. The CDR3 sequence is 15 residues long. The V end was cut by 0 bases, the J end by 2 bases, with 10 bases between. Germline CDR1 reads WSHSY; CDR2 reads SAAADI. Here the CDR3 DNA reads TGCGCCAGCAGTGAGTCGATTGAGGGTAACACTGAAGCTTTCTTT. Its protein is CASSESIEGNTEAFF.

The chain joins TRBV24-1 to TRBJ2-1, with TRBD2 identical over 7 bases. Germline assignment: CDR1 KGHDR and CDR2 SFDVKD. After removal of 7 bases from V and 1 base from J, the junction contained 6 bases not matched to a gene. This CDR3 has 15 amino acids. The CDR3 DNA reads TGTGCCACCAGCCTAATGGGAGGGTCCTACAATGAGCAGTTCTTC. Protein sequence: CATSLMGGSYNEQFF.

J is TRBJ1-1 and V is TRBV30; 8 positions match TRBD1. The CDR3 runs 12 residues. The junction had 7 bases not matched to a gene; V was cut back by 3 bases and J by 10 bases. Germline CDR1 is GTSNPN and CDR2 is SVGIG (reference sequence). The CDR3 DNA reads as TGTGCCTGGAGAGATAACAGGGGGAGAGCTTTCTTT. Its translation: CAWRDNRGRAFF.